The present T cell receptor beta chain was sequenced within a study of cytomegalovirus exposure and HLA in healthy donors. The junction had 6 bases not matched to a gene; V was cut back by 1 base and J by 3 bases. The germline V gene encodes CDR1 MNHNY and CDR2 SVGAGI (reference sequence). The CDR3 is 15 residues long. With regard to this clone: The same CDR3 arises from other DNA sequences in this sample as well.

The study ran its PCR with 60 Vbeta and 13 Jbeta primers. Measured with immunoSEQ multiplex PCR; TCRdb has only the in-frame clones, and not every one. The sample records some 120,000 clones, around 81% being singletons. Input material: PBMCs. The sequence derives from a woman aged 25-40 years in good health and CMV-seronegative. The chain combines TRBV6-6 with TRBJ2-7; 7 bases line up with TRBD1. DNA of the CDR3: TGTGCCAGCAGTTACTTCGTAGGGACAGACTACGAGCAGTACTTC. Residues: CASSYFVGTDYEQYF.